Here is one T cell receptor (beta chain) with its context. Its target is not known. In the same sample, other DNA sequences code for this CDR3. Trimming took off 4 bases at V and 1 base at J, with 5 bases between the two ends. Per the germline V gene, CDR1 is SGHRS and CDR2 is YFSETQ. The CDR3 contains 13 residues. The source of the sample is a study of shared clonotypes between healthy human individuals. Study outcomes and limitations: Compared with clonotypes that all four donors shared, non-shared clonotypes had lower generation probabilities. Limited genetic and exposure-history diversity came from having few donors.

Cells designated naive CD8 were CD45RO-negative and were positively selected for CCR7, with terminally differentiated effector memory CD45RA+ cells excluded. Sorted-subset replicate PCR reactions were performed with approximately 200 ng DNA, corresponding to roughly 31,000 T cell genomes. Authors' analysis steps: Filtering was not the same, since immunoSEQ gave junction-only sequences without quality scores. Data came from immunoSEQ multiplex PCR; TCRdb stores just in-frame clones and leaves some out. The DNA was the basis for D and trimming; V, J and clone size are from that table. The sample consists of 650,000 to 800,000 clones, roughly 94% of them appearing once.

Sequencing used naive CD8+ T cells sorted from blood. This clonotype was sampled from a man aged 25-40 years in good health. The rearrangement links TRBV5-1 to TRBJ2-2; no clear D gene. In nucleotides, the CDR3 is TGCGCCAGCAGCCCGGAGAACACCGGGGAGCTGTTTTTT. This sequence encodes CASSPENTGELFF.